This T cell receptor (beta chain) was found in a study of blood T cell repertoires in COVID-19. About the research overall: Acute and convalescent COVID-19 samples came from the United States, Italy and Spain. Sources were T cells, B-cell-depleted T cells, or PBMCs; the material itself was cDNA or gDNA.

Details on this clone: The same CDR3 also results from other DNA sequences found in this sample.

In the original analysis: Amplifying reference gene primers gave estimates of nucleated cell counts. Profiling relied on immunoSEQ multiplex PCR, and the TCRdb table lists in-frame clones only, not all of them. Clonal size and the V and J genes are those of that table, whereas D and trimming came from the DNA. Of 290,000 or so clones in the sample, about 82% are singletons; the top ten hold more than 4.5%. Sequencing was done on a sample of peripheral blood. The origin of this receptor is a man aged 45-65 years with active or convalescent COVID-19.

The CDR3 nucleotides are TGCAGCGTTGTGGGGAGAGAGACCCAGTACTTC. This gives the protein CSVVGRETQYF. The chain joins TRBV29-1 to TRBJ2-5; perhaps TRBD2 as D (5 bases). The ends were cut back, 4 bases at V and 4 bases at J, with 7 bases in the middle. This CDR3 comprises 11 residues. Germline V gene sequence: CDR1 SQVTM, CDR2 ANQGSEA.